This record concerns one T cell receptor beta chain sequence. Its antigen is undetermined. Since a much larger clone is just one base distant, this may be a read error. A modified ARM-PCR protocol with three rounds of nested PCR amplified TCRbeta. TCRdb redid the calling of the multiplex PCR reads with MiXCR, one entry per CDR3 protein. The table has roughly 150,000 distinct CDR3 sequences, 60% to 70% seen once. The sample originates from a study of tumor and adjacent non-tumor tissue in lung cancer. Study-wide points: Top 100 clones took a larger repertoire share in normal lung.

The template was RNA from unsorted bulk tissue. The CDR3 consists of 14 residues. This sequence was found in a man aged 55 to 70 with small cell lung cancer. The rearrangement uses TRBV12-3 or TRBV12-4 and TRBJ1-3; D may be TRBD1 (5 bases). Material: lung tumor tissue. Here the CDR3 DNA reads TGTGCCAACAGTTTGCAGGGTTGGGGAAACACCATATATTTT. This sequence encodes CANSLQGWGNTIYF.